The entry that follows covers one TCR beta chain sequence. This clonotype was counted between two and nine times. What this receptor recognizes is not known. No much larger clone exists at a distance of one base, and base qualities are not known. These data come from a study of response to subunit inactivated influenza vaccine listed by TCRdb under 2018. Regarding the study in general: Deep quantitative profiling of the T cell receptor repertoire was used in the study to follow responses to a trivalent subunit inactivated influenza vaccine.

The library was obtained by RT-PCR. Sequencing relied on an Illumina HiSeq 2500. TCRdb's own reprocessing of the public reads used fastp at Q25 and MiXCR and kept productive beta chains. Entries that share a CDR3 protein sequence are merged under the most common genes and DNA. Present in this sample are about 800,000 distinct CDR3 sequences, 21% of which were seen just once. The ten most abundant clones make up 10% to 13% of the sample. Between the V and J ends, shortened by 1 base and 10 bases respectively, the junction contains 8 bases. Including the terminal cysteine and phenylalanine, the CDR3 comprises 12 residues. The CDR3 DNA has 36 bases and is translated from base 1. Based on the germline V gene (reference sequence), the CDR1 and CDR2 sequences are LGHDT and YNNKEL. What the work shows at the level of the full study, not this receptor alone: According to the authors, only a limited number of new T cells may be recruited by each seasonal influenza vaccination.

This receptor was obtained from a man aged 50 to 59 who received an inactivated influenza vaccine. Donor details come from another sample of the same person, matched by shared clones. This receptor chain uses TRBV3-1 and TRBJ2-1, with the D gene uncertain. The source material was PBMCs from blood, sampled about 5 days after vaccination. The base sequence is TGTGCCAGCAGCCAAGGGCCATGGGAGCAGTTCTTC. Translated, it reads CASSQGPWEQFF.